The clone carrying this T cell receptor beta chain has a count of ten or more. The CDR3 is 16 amino acids. The J segment lost 4 bases and the V segment lost 7 bases, leaving 12 bases of the junction unmatched. This sample stems from a study of T-cell memory formation after mild COVID-19. Study as a whole: Each donor largely had its own TCR clusters.

One entry per CDR3 protein results from TCRdb running MiXCR on the 5' RACE reads. Of over 350,000 distinct CDR3 sequences listed, roughly 15% were seen once; the top ten hold approximately 21%. The chain combines TRBV12-3 or TRBV12-4 with TRBJ2-1; 8 nucleotides align to TRBD2. The source of this sequence is a man between 18 and 29 years old who had mild COVID-19 (a few samples of this study predate the infection). Cell type and time point are not known. Sequencing was done on a sample of PBMCs or a T cell subset sorted from them (not recorded which). The CDR3 spells CASTQGLSGGYNEQFF. CDR3 DNA sequence: TGTGCCAGCACCCAGGGACTAAGCGGGGGTTACAATGAGCAGTTCTTC.